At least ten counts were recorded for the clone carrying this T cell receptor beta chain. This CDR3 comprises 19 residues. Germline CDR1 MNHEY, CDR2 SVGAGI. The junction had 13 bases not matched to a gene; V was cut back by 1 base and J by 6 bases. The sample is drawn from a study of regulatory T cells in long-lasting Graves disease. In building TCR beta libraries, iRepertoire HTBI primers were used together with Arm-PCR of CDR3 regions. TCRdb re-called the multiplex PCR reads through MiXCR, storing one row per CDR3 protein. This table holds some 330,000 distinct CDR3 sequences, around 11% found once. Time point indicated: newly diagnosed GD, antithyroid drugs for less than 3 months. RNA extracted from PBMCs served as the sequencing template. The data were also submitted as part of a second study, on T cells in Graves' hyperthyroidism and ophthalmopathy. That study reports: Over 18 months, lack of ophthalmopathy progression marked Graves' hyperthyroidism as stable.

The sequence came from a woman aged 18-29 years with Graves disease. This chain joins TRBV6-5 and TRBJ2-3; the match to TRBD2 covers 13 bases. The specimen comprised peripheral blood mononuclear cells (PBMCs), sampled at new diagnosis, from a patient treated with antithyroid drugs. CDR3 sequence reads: CASSYYPPGLAGPGDTQYF. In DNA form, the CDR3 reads TGTGCCAGCAGTTACTACCCGCCGGGACTAGCGGGACCGGGGGATACGCAGTATTTT.